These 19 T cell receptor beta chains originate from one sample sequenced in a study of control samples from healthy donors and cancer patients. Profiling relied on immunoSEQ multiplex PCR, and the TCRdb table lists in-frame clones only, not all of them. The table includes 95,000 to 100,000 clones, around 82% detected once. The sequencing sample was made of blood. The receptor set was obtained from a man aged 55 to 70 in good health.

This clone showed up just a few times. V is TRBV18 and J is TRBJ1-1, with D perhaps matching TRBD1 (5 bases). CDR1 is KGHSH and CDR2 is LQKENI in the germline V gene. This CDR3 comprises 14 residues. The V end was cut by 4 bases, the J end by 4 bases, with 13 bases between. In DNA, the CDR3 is TGTGCCAGCTCACGGGCGTTCGGGGGCACTGAAGCTTTCTTT. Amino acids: CASSRAFGGTEAFF.

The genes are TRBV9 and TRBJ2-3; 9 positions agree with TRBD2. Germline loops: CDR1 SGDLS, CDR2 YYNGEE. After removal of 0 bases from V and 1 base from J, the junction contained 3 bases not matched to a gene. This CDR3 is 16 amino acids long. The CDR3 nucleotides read TGTGCCAGCAGCGTAGAGCTAGCGGGGCGCACAGATACGCAGTATTTT. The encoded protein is CASSVELAGRTDTQYF.

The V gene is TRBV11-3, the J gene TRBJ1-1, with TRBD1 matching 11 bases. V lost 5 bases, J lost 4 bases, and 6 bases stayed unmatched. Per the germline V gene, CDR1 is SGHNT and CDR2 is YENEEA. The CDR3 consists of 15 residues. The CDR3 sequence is CASSTGQGESTEAFF. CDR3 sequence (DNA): TGTGCCAGCAGCACGGGACAGGGGGAGTCCACTGAAGCTTTCTTT.

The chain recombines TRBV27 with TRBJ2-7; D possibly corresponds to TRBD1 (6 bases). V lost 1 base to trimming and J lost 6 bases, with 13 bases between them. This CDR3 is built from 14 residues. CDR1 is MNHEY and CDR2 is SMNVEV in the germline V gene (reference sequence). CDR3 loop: CASSLFIRGSEQYF. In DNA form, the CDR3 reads TGTGCCAGCAGTTTATTCATTAGGGGGTCCGAGCAGTACTTC.

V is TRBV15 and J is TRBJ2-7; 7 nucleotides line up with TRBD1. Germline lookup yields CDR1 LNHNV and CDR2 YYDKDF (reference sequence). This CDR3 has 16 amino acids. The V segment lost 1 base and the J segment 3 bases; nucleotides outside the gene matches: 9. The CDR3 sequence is CATSRGRQGLNYEQYF. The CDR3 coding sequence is TGTGCCACCAGCAGAGGCCGACAGGGCCTAAACTACGAGCAGTACTTC.

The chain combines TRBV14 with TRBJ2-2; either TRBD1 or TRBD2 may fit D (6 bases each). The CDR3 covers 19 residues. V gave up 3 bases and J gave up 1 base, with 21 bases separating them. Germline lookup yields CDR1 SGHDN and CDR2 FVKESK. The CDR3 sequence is CASSHLVRWGAQNTGELFF. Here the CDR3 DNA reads TGTGCCAGCAGCCATCTAGTAAGGTGGGGGGCGCAGAACACCGGGGAGCTGTTTTTT.

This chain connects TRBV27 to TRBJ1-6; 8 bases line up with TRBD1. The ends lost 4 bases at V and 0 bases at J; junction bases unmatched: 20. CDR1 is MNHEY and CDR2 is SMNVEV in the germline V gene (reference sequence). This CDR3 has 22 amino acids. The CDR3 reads CASSSKNKQGGVSYSYNSPLHF. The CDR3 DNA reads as TGTGCCAGCAGTTCTAAGAATAAACAGGGGGGAGTCAGCTACTCCTATAATTCACCCCTCCACTTT.

CDR3 region: CASSHITGQGASGANVLTF. In DNA, the CDR3 is TGTGCCAGCAGTCACATTACGGGACAGGGGGCTTCTGGGGCCAACGTCCTGACTTTC. The chain has TRBV6-6 and TRBJ2-6, with 12 nucleotides matching TRBD1. Per the germline V gene, CDR1 is MNHNY and CDR2 is SVGAGI (reference sequence). CDR3 length equals 19 residues. V was pared by 5 bases and J by 1 base, with 9 bases of the junction left unmatched.

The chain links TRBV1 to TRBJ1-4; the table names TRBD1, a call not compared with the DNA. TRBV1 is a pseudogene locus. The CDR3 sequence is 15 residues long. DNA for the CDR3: TGCACCAAAGCGGGACAGGAGGGAGGTTGTGAAAAACTGTTTTTT. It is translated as CTKAGQEGGCEKLFF.

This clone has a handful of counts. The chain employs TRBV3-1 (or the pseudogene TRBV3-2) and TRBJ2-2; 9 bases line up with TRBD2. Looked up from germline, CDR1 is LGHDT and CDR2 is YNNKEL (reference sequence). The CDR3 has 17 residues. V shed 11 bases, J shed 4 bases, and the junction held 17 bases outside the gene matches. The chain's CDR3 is CAPRAGRGGRGTGELFF. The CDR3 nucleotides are TGTGCCCCCCGCGCGGGGCGGGGGGGCCGGGGCACCGGGGAGCTGTTTTTT.

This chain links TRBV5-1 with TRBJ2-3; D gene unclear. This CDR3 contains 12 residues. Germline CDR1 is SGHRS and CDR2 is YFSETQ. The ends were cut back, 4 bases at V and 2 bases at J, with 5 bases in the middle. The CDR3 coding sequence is TGCGCCAGCAGCCGAACCACAGATACGCAGTATTTT. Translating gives CASSRTTDTQYF.

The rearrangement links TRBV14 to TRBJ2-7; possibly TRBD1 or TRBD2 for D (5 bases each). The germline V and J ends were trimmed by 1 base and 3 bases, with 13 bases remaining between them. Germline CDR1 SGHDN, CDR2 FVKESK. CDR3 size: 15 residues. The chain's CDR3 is CASSQVGRGRYEQYF. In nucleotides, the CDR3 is TGTGCCAGCAGCCAAGTGGGACGGGGCCGCTACGAGCAGTACTTC.

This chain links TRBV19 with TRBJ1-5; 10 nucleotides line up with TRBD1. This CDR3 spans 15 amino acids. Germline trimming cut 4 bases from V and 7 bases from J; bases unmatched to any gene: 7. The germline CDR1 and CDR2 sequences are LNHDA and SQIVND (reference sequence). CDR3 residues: CASSTDRGEGQPQHF. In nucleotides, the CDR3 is TGTGCCAGTAGTACGGACAGGGGGGAAGGCCAGCCCCAGCATTTT.

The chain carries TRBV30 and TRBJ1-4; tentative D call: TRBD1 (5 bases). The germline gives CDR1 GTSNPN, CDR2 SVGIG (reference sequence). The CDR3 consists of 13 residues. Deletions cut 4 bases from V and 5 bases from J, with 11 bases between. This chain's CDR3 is CAWNRGQNEKLFF. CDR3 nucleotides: TGTGCCTGGAACCGGGGCCAGAATGAAAAACTGTTTTTT.

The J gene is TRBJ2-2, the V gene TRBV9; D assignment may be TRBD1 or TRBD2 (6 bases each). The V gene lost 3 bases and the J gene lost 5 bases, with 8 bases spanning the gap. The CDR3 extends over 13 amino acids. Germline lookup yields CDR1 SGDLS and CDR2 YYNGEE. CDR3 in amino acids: CASSGGGTGELFF. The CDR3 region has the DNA TGTGCCAGCAGCGGAGGGGGGACCGGGGAGCTGTTTTTT.

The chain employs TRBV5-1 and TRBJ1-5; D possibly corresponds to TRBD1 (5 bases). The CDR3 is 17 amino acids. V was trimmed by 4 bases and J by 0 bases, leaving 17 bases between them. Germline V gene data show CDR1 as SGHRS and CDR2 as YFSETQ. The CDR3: CASSATFGGYSNQPQHF. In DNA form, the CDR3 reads TGCGCCAGCAGCGCGACTTTCGGGGGGTATAGCAATCAGCCCCAGCATTTT.

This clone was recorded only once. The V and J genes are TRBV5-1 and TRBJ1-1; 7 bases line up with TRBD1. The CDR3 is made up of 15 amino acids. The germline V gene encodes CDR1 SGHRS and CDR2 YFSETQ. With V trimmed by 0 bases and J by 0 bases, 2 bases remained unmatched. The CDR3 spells CASSLATGLNTEAFF. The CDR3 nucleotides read TGCGCCAGCAGCTTGGCGACAGGGCTGAACACTGAAGCTTTCTTT.

The CDR3 here is CASNRGQVGETQYF. The DNA of the CDR3 is TGTGCCAGCAACCGGGGTCAGGTCGGGGAGACCCAGTACTTC. The chain is built from TRBV6-5 and TRBJ2-5; maybe TRBD2 (5 bases). V was shortened by 7 bases and J by 5 bases, with 17 bases between the two germline ends. CDR1 and CDR2 from the germline V gene are MNHEY and SVGAGI. The CDR3 has 14 amino acids.

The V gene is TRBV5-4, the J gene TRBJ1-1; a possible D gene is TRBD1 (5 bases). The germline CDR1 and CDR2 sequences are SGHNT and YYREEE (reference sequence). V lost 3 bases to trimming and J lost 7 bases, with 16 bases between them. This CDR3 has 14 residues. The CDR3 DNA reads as TGTGCCAGCAGCTCGTGGGGAAAGGACAATGAAGCTTTCTTT. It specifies CASSSWGKDNEAFF.